This TCR beta chain was captured in a study of T cells after yellow fever vaccination. Study background: Any fraction with a low cell number was prepared using SMART-Seq v4 Ultra Low Input. Study-wide results and limits: Some clonotypes were seen in both the CD4 and the CD8 compartments. These made up a small share and likely arose from convergent recombination.

This clonotype was seen ten or more times. Its specificity is not known. Synthesis of TCR cDNA relied on 5'RACE template switching, which attached a universal primer site and UMIs. TCRdb fed the 5' RACE reads into MiXCR, producing one record per CDR3 protein. Counted here are roughly 330,000 distinct CDR3 sequences, approximately 3.9% occurring once; the ten biggest clones make up 20% to 30%. V lost 1 base and J 2 bases, leaving 11 bases between the germline ends. Germline CDR1 SGHVS, CDR2 FNYEAQ. The CDR3 sequence is 15 residues long. This clonotype was sampled from a man aged 18 to 29 who received the YFV17D yellow fever vaccine. The chain recombines TRBV7-6 with TRBJ1-1, with D maybe TRBD1 (5 bases). Sequenced material: PBMCs, taken 5 days after the yellow fever booster vaccination. The CDR3 sequence is CASSLGATANTEAFF. The DNA of the CDR3 is TGTGCCAGCAGCTTAGGGGCGACAGCTAACACTGAAGCTTTCTTT.